The present TCR beta chain was sequenced within a study of T cells after yellow fever vaccination. Study-wide findings and caveats: Overlap between CD4 and CD8 compartments was detected for a small share of clonotypes.

This clonotype was counted many times. Its target is not known. TCRdb re-called the 5' RACE reads with MiXCR, one entry per CDR3 protein. The data contain 250,000 to 300,000 distinct CDR3 sequences, around 9.3% of them singletons. Trimming left V 3 bases short and J 5 bases short, with 12 bases between. The germline V gene has CDR1 SGHRS and CDR2 YFSETQ. CDR3 length equals 14 residues. This specimen consisted of CD4+ T cells sorted from PBMCs, obtained 5 days after the yellow fever booster vaccination. This chain uses TRBV5-1 with TRBJ2-1, with D perhaps TRBD2 (6 bases). This TCR was sampled from a man aged 18 to 30 who received the YFV17D yellow fever vaccine. The CDR3: CASSWGGGNNEQFF. The CDR3 region has the DNA TGCGCCAGCAGCTGGGGAGGAGGAAACAATGAGCAGTTCTTC. The full variable domain, rest sourced from reference TRBV5-1 and TRBJ2-1, is KAGVTQTPRYLIKTRGQQVTLSCSPISGHRSVSWYQQTPGQGLQFLFEYFSETQRNKGNFPGRFSGRQFSNSRSEMNVSTLELGDSALYLCASSWGGGNNEQFFGPGTRLTVL.